This record looks at one TCR beta chain sequence and its context. The table lists this clone with a few counts. Which antigen it targets is not known. Per-nucleotide qualities are absent, and no much larger clonotype sits a single base away. From its cysteine to its phenylalanine, the CDR3 spans 13 amino acids. The entry retains the CDR3 DNA only, 39 bases that are in frame from base 1. Sequences SGDLS (CDR1) and YYNGEE (CDR2) are obtained from the germline V gene. Here V drops 3 bases and J drops 6 bases, and the junction holds 2 bases not matched to any gene. The sample originates from a study of cytomegalovirus exposure and HLA in healthy donors (dated by TCRdb to 2016 to 2017). As for the study more broadly: An earlier analysis of several hundred of the donors reported 276 Gb of sequence data and 117 million unique TCR beta sequences obtained from 150 million to 200 million T cells. In a later genetic analysis, genome-wide SNP genotypes for 398 of the 666 donors were used, and that subset was treated as a discovery cohort. The number of donors typed differed by locus, with 629-630 for A, B, C, DRB1 and DQB1, around 500 for DQA1, 600 to 610 for DPA1, and approximately 470 for DPB1. A later analysis re-analyzed previously published TCR beta repertoires from 666 donors and added high-resolution HLA genotyping to study TCR occurrence patterns. Along with the approximately 700-subject first cohort, a separate validation cohort of over a hundred different subjects was used. About 300 gigabases of sequencing data and tens of millions of unique TCR sequences were included in an early release covering 500 to 750 HLA-typed donors. Among the approximately 400 genotyped donors, 81% belonged to the genetic ancestry cluster associated with self-reported Caucasian donors. On average, around 240,000 unique TCR beta nucleotide sequences were sequenced per donor among fewer than 500 genotyped donors of the cohort, with roughly 18% of those sequences being non-productive. Donor age, sex, ethnicity and CMV serostatus were compiled together with the repertoire data. The later analysis used no new phenotypic data to find candidate immune exposures, relying instead on TCR beta sequences and their occurrence across donors. Every discovery cohort repertoire had been produced on one sequencing platform. The aim of the study was to test whether cataloging public T cell receptors could identify signatures of past pathogen exposure. Class I and class II HLA loci were covered by the typing at four-digit resolution. Roughly 5 DR-DQ haplotypes were treated as single units for association and clustering because of strong linkage in the cohort. The study profiled the T cell repertoires of under 700 subjects by immunosequencing and related them to cytomegalovirus serostatus. The study combined high-throughput TCR immunosequencing, statistical association of individual TCRs with disease status, and machine learning to predict cytomegalovirus infection status. An earlier analysis of roughly 580 of the donors used high-throughput TCR beta sequencing to judge whether each TCR beta V gene segment behaved as functional or pseudogenic.

Libraries were made using the immunoSEQ multiplex PCR assay. For the multiplex PCR, a mixture combining 60 forward primers for TCR Vbeta segments and 13 reverse primers for TCR Jbeta segments was used. Amplification of the CDR3 region of rearranged TCR beta genes was performed with a multiplex PCR assay on genomic DNA. On the Illumina HiSeq System, the amplified TCR beta libraries were sequenced as 87-base-pair reads. The paper's data handling went like this. Across the roughly 640 repertoires, a later analysis counted 75 million to 90 million unique TCR beta chains, roughly 11 million of which were shared by at least two donors. Raw reads were error-corrected and collapsed into unique sequences with a nearest-neighbor algorithm that merged closely related sequences to remove PCR and sequencing errors. V, D and J gene segments were assigned by aligning CDR3 sequences to IMGT reference sequences. For a sequence to be retained, a match of at least six nucleotides to both a V gene segment and a J gene segment was required. A rearrangement counted as productive if the CDR3 had no stop codons and remained in frame with V and J, and every other rearrangement counted as non-productive. Following IMGT convention, CDR3 was defined as the stretch from the second conserved V-encoded cysteine to the conserved J-encoded phenylalanine. In an earlier analysis of roughly 580 of the donors, sequences lacking an unambiguous match to a single V gene segment were excluded. In an earlier analysis of more than 500 of the donors, a V segment was called functional when productive rearrangements were above 56.7%, and segregating when the standard deviation between donors exceeded 5%. A statistical classification framework was built to diagnose cytomegalovirus status from the catalog of TCR beta chain sequences. In a later analysis, TCR nucleotide sequences were compared against IMGT/GENE-DB human TR gene sequences so that V and J genes could be assigned. Using the TCRdist pipeline, a later analysis assigned CDR3 sequences along with most-parsimonious VDJ recombination scenarios. In a later analysis, every TCR beta chain was defined by the combination of its CDR3 amino acid sequence and its V-gene family, and reads without a unique V-gene family were dropped. In a later analysis, around 600 highly shared, low-generation-probability nucleotide sequences were removed to address suspected cross-contamination and a sequencing artifact. A later analysis calculated a clonal expansion index for each public chain from normalized within-repertoire ranks of inferred template counts. Generation probabilities in a later analysis came from a VDJ recombination model fitted to out-of-frame rearrangements, and those results were checked against IGoR. In a later analysis, hypergeometric tests were used to score TCR-TCR, TCR-HLA and TCR-CMV co-occurrence, with a repertoire-size bias correction applied to TCR pairs. To estimate false discovery rates, a later analysis permuted the HLA or CMV assignments 20 times. A later analysis grouped co-occurring TCRs with DBSCAN, adding TCRdist sequence similarity when clustering within HLA-allele-positive subsets. Repertoires with fewer than 30,000 or more than 120,000 public chains, plus five repertoires with anomalous nucleotide sharing, were excluded from co-occurrence clustering. TCRdb limited this immuneACCESS table to in-frame rearrangements with V and J called. A share of clones is missing; checked studies link under half to unresolved V genes, and the rest is unexplained. Clone size and V and J calls were adopted from that table, with D and trimming inferred from the DNA. Counted in this sample were 87,000 or so clones; roughly 71% of them appeared once. Around 4.5% of the sample is held by the ten biggest clonotypes.

Broader findings and caveats from the paper: The classifier was reported to diagnose cytomegalovirus status with high specificity and sensitivity in both the original and validation cohorts. According to a later analysis, parvovirus B19, influenza, CMV and Epstein-Barr virus appeared linked to several top co-occurrence clusters. An association between a missense DCLRE1C variant and V-gene and J-gene trimming of TCR beta chains was found in a later genetic analysis and replicated in an independent cohort. A cluster of highly shared sequence variants was judged likely to represent a technical artifact of the sequencing pipeline. Some IMGT-functional V segments, including TRBV6-2 and TRBV6-3, could not be distinguished by the 87-base-pair reads and were therefore excluded. The presence/absence analyses assumed that sequencing depth was roughly uniform across donors, and that assumption may not be true. Most CMV-associated TCR beta chains appeared to be HLA-restricted in a later analysis, and the HLA associations seemed to be driven largely by CMV exposure. The cohort was sequenced for TCR beta chains only, and without alpha or paired-chain data the features that could be detected were limited. The only immune exposure information available for the cohort was CMV serostatus. A few of the identified cytomegalovirus-associated TCR beta chains were confirmed in vitro to be specific for cytomegalovirus antigens. Because HLA typing was unavailable for some donors at each locus, only the typed subset was used in association tests. Correlated functional status among segregating V segments might reflect linkage disequilibrium, but an unknown experimental factor could not be ruled out. At a false discovery rate of 0.05, a later analysis linked under 20,000 TCR beta sequences to specific HLA alleles. A total of about 150 TCR beta chains were listed by the study as associated with cytomegalovirus. It was suggested by the authors that the approach could potentially be generalized to other disease states and immunological phenotypes. A later analysis found that TCR association rates varied across HLA loci, with DRB1 alleles showing the most associated TCRs and HLA-C alleles the fewest. Most TCR sequences were seen in very few donors, while some public TCRs were found in many individuals. A later genetic analysis reported fewer N-insertions in productive TCRs among donors in an Asian-associated ancestry cluster than the roughly 700-donor mean. Because counts were too low, seventeen rarely observed V segments, including chromosome 9 orphons, were excluded from the earlier analysis of several hundred of the donors. A later analysis found that HLA-associated TCR beta chains were more clonally expanded and had lower generation probabilities than equally common non-associated chains. Broadly in line with IMGT annotations, most TCR beta V segments showed up in productive rearrangements about 90% or about 30% of the time in an earlier analysis of 450 to 750 of the donors. A further reported finding was that TCR beta sequences accurately predicted the HLA-A and HLA-B alleles for most subjects in the first cohort. Assigning TCR associations to individual alleles was difficult when HLA alleles, especially DR and DQ, strongly co-occurred.

In total, over 600 healthy bone marrow donors made up the cohort. At the time of sampling, all cohort members were nominally healthy, though unrecorded immune exposures were likely present. The donor tested CMV seronegative, placing the donor among the 300 to 400 seronegative members of the cohort. A peripheral blood sample was collected from each donor, and TCR beta sequencing was performed on peripheral blood mononuclear cells. The Qiagen DNeasy Blood Extraction Kit was used to extract genomic DNA from the blood cell samples. This clonotype was obtained from a woman in her thirties or forties in good health and CMV-seronegative. The sequenced material came from PBMCs. The rearrangement combines TRBV9 with TRBJ1-2; 10 middle bases align to TRBD1. The DNA sequence follows: TGTGCCAGCAGCGAAGGGACAGGGGATGGCTACACCTTC. Translation gives CASSEGTGDGYTF.